The 24 T cell receptor beta chains below were found in one sample sequenced in a study of Graves' ophthalmopathy and Graves' hyperthyroidism. The study amplified TCR beta CDR3 regions using RNA transcripts. The authors performed first-round RT-PCR with HTBI primers and then a second-round multiplex PCR. Via MiXCR, TCRdb re-called the multiplex PCR reads, giving one row per CDR3 protein. The data hold nearly 400,000 distinct CDR3 sequences, with around 20% observed a single time. Sequencing was done on a sample of peripheral blood. These receptors were taken from a woman younger than 30 with Graves' ophthalmopathy.

This clonotype was observed at least ten times. The rearrangement uses TRBV5-1 and TRBJ2-7, with 8 positions matching TRBD2. The CDR3 extends over 16 amino acids. J lost 2 bases, V lost 0 bases, and 7 bases had no gene match. Per germline, CDR1 SGHRS and CDR2 YFSETQ. The CDR3 DNA sequence: TGCGCCAGCAGCTTGGCCGCCTCGGGAGGGCCCTACGAGCAGTACTTC. The encoded protein is CASSLAASGGPYEQYF. The full variable domain, rest sourced from reference TRBV5-1 and TRBJ2-7, is KAGVTQTPRYLIKTRGQQVTLSCSPISGHRSVSWYQQTPGQGLQFLFEYFSETQRNKGNFPGRFSGRQFSNSRSEMNVSTLELGDSALYLCASSLAASGGPYEQYFGPGTRLTVT.

The chain is built from TRBV6-1 and TRBJ1-5; D call uncertain. The V end was cut by 4 bases, the J end by 5 bases, with 12 bases between. CDR1 is MNHNS and CDR2 is SASEGT in the germline V gene. There are 14 residues in the CDR3. The CDR3 spells CASSGGAGDQPQHF. The CDR3 bases are TGTGCCAGCAGTGGGGGAGCTGGCGATCAGCCCCAGCATTTT.

This clonotype was counted ten times or more. This chain connects TRBV20-1 to TRBJ1-5; D gene ambiguous. Germline values: CDR1 DFQATT, CDR2 SNEGSKA (reference sequence). The CDR3 length is 15 residues. V lost 1 base to trimming and J lost 2 bases, with 12 bases between them. The CDR3 DNA reads as TGCAGTGCTAGAGTCCCAATCTTTGGCAATCAGCCCCAGCATTTT. Translating gives CSARVPIFGNQPQHF.

This clonotype was counted ten times or more. The J gene is TRBJ1-1, the V gene TRBV20-1; D is unresolved. Per the germline V gene, CDR1 is DFQATT and CDR2 is SNEGSKA (reference sequence). The CDR3 covers 16 residues. V lost 6 bases to trimming and J lost 3 bases, with 23 bases between them. CDR3 nucleotides: TGCAGTGCACCACCGGGCCAGCCTATGGCGGACACTGAAGCTTTCTTT. Protein: CSAPPGQPMADTEAFF.

This clonotype appeared many times. V gene TRBV10-1 combines with J gene TRBJ1-5; no clear D. This CDR3 is built from 17 residues. V dropped 6 bases and J dropped 3 bases, with 21 bases sitting between them. CDR1 is WNHNN, CDR2 SYGVQD, per germline (reference sequence). CDR3 protein: CASSAPAKVPDNQPQHF. The CDR3 coding sequence is TGCGCCAGCAGCGCTCCTGCGAAAGTTCCTGACAATCAGCCCCAGCATTTT.

This clonotype was detected only once. The rearrangement links TRBV12-3 or TRBV12-4 to TRBJ2-3; no firm D call. This CDR3 is built from 13 residues. The V end was cut by 2 bases, the J end by 4 bases, with 7 bases between. Here the CDR3 reads CASSLYPADTQYF. The CDR3 region has the DNA TGTGCCAGCAGTTTATACCCGGCAGATACGCAGTATTTT.

This clonotype appeared a few times. The J gene is TRBJ2-7, the V gene TRBV27; D tentatively fits TRBD1 or TRBD2 (6 bases each). The CDR3 spans 16 residues. Between the trimmed V and J ends, which lost 3 bases and 7 bases, there was a span of 22 bases. CDR1 is MNHEY, CDR2 SMNVEV, per germline (reference sequence). The CDR3 is CASSFNGGGLLREQYF. In DNA, the CDR3 is TGTGCCAGCAGTTTCAACGGAGGGGGTCTACTACGAGAGCAGTACTTC.

In its sample, this clonotype was seen a few times. This chain links TRBV4-3 with TRBJ2-7; D is unclear. Germline V lookup: CDR1 LGHNA, CDR2 YSLEER. The CDR3 totals 14 residues. V lost 0 bases and J 2 bases, leaving 8 bases between the germline ends. The CDR3 nucleotides are TGCGCCAGCAGCCAAGAGGTCCTCACCTACGAGCAGTACTTC. It specifies CASSQEVLTYEQYF.

CDR3 in DNA: TGTGCTAGTGGTTTTCCGGGGGGTACTGAAGCTTTCTTT. Protein product: CASGFPGGTEAFF. V and J are TRBV12-5 and TRBJ1-1, with D possibly TRBD1 on 5 matching bases. The CDR3 is 13 amino acids. Germline loops: CDR1 LGHNT, CDR2 FRNRAP. With 3 bases removed from V and 5 bases from J, the gap between germline ends came to 10 bases.

The rearrangement links TRBV7-2 to TRBJ2-4, with D perhaps matching TRBD2 (6 bases). V gave up 5 bases and J gave up 6 bases, with 20 bases separating them. Germline V gene data show CDR1 as SGHTA and CDR2 as FQGNSA. This CDR3 is built from 16 residues. CDR3 sequence (DNA): TGTGCCAGCAGCACACCCGGAGGGCAGGGTTCAAACATTCAGTACTTC. Protein product: CASSTPGGQGSNIQYF. Filled out from reference TRBV7-2 and TRBJ2-4, the complete variable domain reads GAGVSQSPSNKVTEKGKDVELRCDPISGHTALYWYRQSLGQGLEFLIYFQGNSAPDKSGLPSDRFSAERTGGSVSTLTIQRTQQEDSAVYLCASSTPGGQGSNIQYFGAGTRLSVL.

This clonotype was seen at least ten times. This chain links TRBV29-1 with TRBJ1-1, with TRBD1 matching over 10 bases. Germline V gene data show CDR1 as SQVTM and CDR2 as ANQGSEA. The CDR3 has 14 amino acids. J was trimmed by 5 bases and V by 7 bases; bases with no gene match: 10. The CDR3 DNA sequence: TGCAGCGCTTTCAGACAGGGGGCAAGAACTGAAGCTTTCTTT. Translation: CSAFRQGARTEAFF.

This clonotype was recorded many times. V usage is TRBV10-3 and J usage is TRBJ2-7, with D unresolved. CDR1 is ENHRY and CDR2 is SYGVKD in the germline V gene. Trimming stripped 6 bases from V and 0 bases from J, with 12 bases between. The CDR3 consists of 14 residues. The CDR3 bases are TGTGCCATCAGGGATCACGAGAGCTCCTACGAGCAGTACTTC. Its translation is CAIRDHESSYEQYF.

This clonotype appeared many times. This chain links TRBV5-1 with TRBJ1-1; TRBD1 might be the D (5 bases). The V gene lost 8 bases and the J gene lost 5 bases, with 16 bases spanning the gap. CDR1 is SGHRS, CDR2 YFSETQ, per germline. The CDR3 has 13 residues. The CDR3 nucleotides are TGCGCCAGTCTCGACGGGGGTCGAACTGAAGCTTTCTTT. The encoded protein is CASLDGGRTEAFF.

The V gene is TRBV6-1, the J gene TRBJ1-5; unclear D gene. This CDR3 has 14 amino acids. CDR1 MNHNS and CDR2 SASEGT come from the germline V gene. V was cut by 2 bases and J by 1 base, with 6 bases left in between. CDR3 in amino acids: CASSEQRSNQPQHF. CDR3 in DNA: TGTGCCAGCAGTGAACAGAGGAGCAATCAGCCCCAGCATTTT.

This clonotype was seen many times. The CDR3 nucleotides are TGTGCCAGCAGTCCCTCGACTCCGAGCGGGGAGCTGTTTTTT. It is translated as CASSPSTPSGELFF. V usage is TRBV6-5 and J usage is TRBJ2-2; D is uncertain. Germline V lookup: CDR1 MNHEY, CDR2 SVGAGI. V gave up 5 bases and J gave up 7 bases, with 14 bases separating them. The CDR3 extends over 14 amino acids.

In the case of this clonotype: Sequence at one end of the junction differs from germline and may be a read error. CDR3 loop: CASTSVPGTDYSYTF. CDR3 bases: TGTGCCAGCACCTCCGTCCCCGGGACAGACTATAGCTACACCTTC. The chain recombines TRBV6-1 with TRBJ1-2, with 7 bases identical to TRBD1. The CDR3 is 15 residues long. In germline, CDR1 is MNHNS, CDR2 SASEGT.

At least ten counts were recorded for this clonotype. This chain links TRBV20-1 with TRBJ2-7; 9 bases match TRBD1. The V and J ends lost 3 bases and 2 bases, in that order; junction bases with no gene match: 17. The CDR3 is 18 residues long. The germline gives CDR1 DFQATT, CDR2 SNEGSKA (reference sequence). The CDR3 spells CSARSGQGLRPLTYEQYF. The CDR3 nucleotides are TGCAGTGCTAGGTCGGGACAGGGTCTCCGCCCATTAACCTACGAGCAGTACTTC.

This chain joins TRBV28 and TRBJ2-5; possible D gene TRBD2, 5 bases. The CDR3 consists of 14 residues. Germline V gene sequence: CDR1 MDHEN, CDR2 SYDVKM. The V end was cut by 6 bases, the J end by 0 bases, with 11 bases between. The CDR3 reads CASSSWRDQETQYF. The CDR3 region has the DNA TGTGCCAGCAGCTCCTGGCGGGACCAAGAGACCCAGTACTTC.

This clonotype came up once. The J gene is TRBJ2-7, the V gene TRBV28; D is uncertain. CDR1 and CDR2 (germline): MDHEN, SYDVKM. V dropped 5 bases and J dropped 2 bases, with 10 bases sitting between them. This CDR3 has 13 amino acids. The CDR3 bases are TGTGCCAGCAGTACCGAGAAGGCCTACGAGCAGTACTTC. Amino acid sequence: CASSTEKAYEQYF.

This clonotype was counted at least ten times. The DNA of the CDR3 is TGTGCCAGCAGCTTAGTAGGGACAGGGGATAGCAATCAGCCCCAGCATTTT. Translating it yields CASSLVGTGDSNQPQHF. This chain connects TRBV11-2 to TRBJ1-5, with 10 bases matching TRBD1. From germline, CDR1 is SGHAT and CDR2 FQNNGV. This CDR3 is built from 17 residues. V shed 1 base, J shed 0 bases, and the junction held 3 bases outside the gene matches.

This clonotype was counted at least ten times. This CDR3 is CSARDFHIGEQYF. The DNA of the CDR3 is TGCAGTGCTAGAGATTTTCACATCGGCGAGCAGTACTTC. This chain links TRBV20-1 with TRBJ2-7; no reliable D call. Germline V gene sequence: CDR1 DFQATT, CDR2 SNEGSKA (reference sequence). V lost 0 bases, J lost 6 bases, and 12 bases lay in between. The CDR3 is 13 amino acids.

The CDR3, as DNA: TGTGCCAGCAGCCGCGCAGGAGAGGGTTACGAGCAGTACTTC. Translating gives CASSRAGEGYEQYF. J is TRBJ2-7 and V is TRBV11-1, with TRBD2 as a possible D gene (5 bases). This CDR3 has 14 residues. With 5 bases removed from V and 4 bases from J, the gap between germline ends came to 15 bases. Germline CDR1 is SGHAT and CDR2 is FQDESV (reference sequence).

Ten or more counts support this clonotype. Germline and junction disagree at one end, which may indicate a read error. The chain carries TRBV12-3 or TRBV12-4 and TRBJ2-7, with D possibly being TRBD1 (7 bases). CDR3 size: 11 residues. In DNA, the CDR3 is TGTGCCAGTCAGGGGGGATACGAGCAGTGCTTC. Residues: CASQGGYEQCF.

This clonotype has a count of ten or more. The chain couples TRBV6-5 to TRBJ1-5; 8 bases line up with TRBD1. The V segment lost 4 bases and the J segment 6 bases; nucleotides outside the gene matches: 5. The CDR3 has 14 amino acids. CDR1 MNHEY and CDR2 SVGAGI come from the germline V gene. CDR3 coding DNA: TGTGCCAGCAGTTCAGGACAGGGAGTTCAGCCCCAGCATTTT. It is translated as CASSSGQGVQPQHF.